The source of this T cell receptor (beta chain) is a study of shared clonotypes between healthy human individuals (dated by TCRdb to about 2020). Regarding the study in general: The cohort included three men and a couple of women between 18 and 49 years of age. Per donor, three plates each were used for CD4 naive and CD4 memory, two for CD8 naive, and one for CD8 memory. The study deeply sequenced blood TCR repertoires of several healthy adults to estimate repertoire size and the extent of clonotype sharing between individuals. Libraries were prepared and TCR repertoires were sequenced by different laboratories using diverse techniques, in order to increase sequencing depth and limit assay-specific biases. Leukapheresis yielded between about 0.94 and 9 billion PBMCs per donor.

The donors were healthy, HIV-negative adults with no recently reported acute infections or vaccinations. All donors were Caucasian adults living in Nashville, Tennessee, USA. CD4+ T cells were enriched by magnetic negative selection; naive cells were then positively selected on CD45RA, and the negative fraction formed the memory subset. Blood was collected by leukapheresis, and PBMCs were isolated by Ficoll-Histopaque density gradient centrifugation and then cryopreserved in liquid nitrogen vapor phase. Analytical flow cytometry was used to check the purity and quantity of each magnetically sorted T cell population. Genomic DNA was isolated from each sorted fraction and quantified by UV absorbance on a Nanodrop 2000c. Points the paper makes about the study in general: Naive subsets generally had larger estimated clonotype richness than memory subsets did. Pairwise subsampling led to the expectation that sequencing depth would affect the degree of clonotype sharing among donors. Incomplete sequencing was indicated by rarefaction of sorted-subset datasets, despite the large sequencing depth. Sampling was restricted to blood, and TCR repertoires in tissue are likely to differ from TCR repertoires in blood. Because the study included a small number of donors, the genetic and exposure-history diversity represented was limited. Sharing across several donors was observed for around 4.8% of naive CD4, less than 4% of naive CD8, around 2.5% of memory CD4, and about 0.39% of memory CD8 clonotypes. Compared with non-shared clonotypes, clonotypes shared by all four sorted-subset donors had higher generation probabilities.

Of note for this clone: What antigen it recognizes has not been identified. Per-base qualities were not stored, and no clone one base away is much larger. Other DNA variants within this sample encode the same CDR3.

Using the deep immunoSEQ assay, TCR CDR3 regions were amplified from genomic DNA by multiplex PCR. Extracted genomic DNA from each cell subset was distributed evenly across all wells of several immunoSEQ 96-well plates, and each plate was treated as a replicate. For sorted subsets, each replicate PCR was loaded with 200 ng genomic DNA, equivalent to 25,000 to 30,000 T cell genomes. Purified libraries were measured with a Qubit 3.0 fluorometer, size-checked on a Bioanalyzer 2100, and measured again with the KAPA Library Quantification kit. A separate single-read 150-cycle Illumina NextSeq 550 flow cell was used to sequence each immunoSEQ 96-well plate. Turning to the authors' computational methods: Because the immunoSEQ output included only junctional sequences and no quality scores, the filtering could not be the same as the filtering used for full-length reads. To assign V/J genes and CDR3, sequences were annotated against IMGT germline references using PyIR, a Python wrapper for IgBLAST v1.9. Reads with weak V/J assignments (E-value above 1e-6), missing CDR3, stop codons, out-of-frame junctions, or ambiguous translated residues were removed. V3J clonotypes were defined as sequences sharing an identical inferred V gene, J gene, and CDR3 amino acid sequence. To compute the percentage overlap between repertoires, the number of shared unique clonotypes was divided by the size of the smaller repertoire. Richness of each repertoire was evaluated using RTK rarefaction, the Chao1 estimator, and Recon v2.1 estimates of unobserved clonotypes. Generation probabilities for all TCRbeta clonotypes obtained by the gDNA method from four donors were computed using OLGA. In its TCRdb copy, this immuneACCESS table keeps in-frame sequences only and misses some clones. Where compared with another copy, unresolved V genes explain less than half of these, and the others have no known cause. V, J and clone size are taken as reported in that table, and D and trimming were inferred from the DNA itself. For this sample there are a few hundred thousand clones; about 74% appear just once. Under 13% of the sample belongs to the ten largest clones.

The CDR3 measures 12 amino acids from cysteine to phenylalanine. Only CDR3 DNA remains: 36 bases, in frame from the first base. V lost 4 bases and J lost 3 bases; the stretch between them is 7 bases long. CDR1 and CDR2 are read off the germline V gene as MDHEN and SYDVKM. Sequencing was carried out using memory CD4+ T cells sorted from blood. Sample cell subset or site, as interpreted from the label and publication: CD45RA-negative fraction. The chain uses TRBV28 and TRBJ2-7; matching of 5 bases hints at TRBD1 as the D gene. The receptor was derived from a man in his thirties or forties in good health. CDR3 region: CASSSGYYEQYF. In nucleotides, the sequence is TGTGCCAGCAGTTCAGGGTACTACGAGCAGTACTTC.